One and the same sample provided the 25 T cell receptor beta chains below, sequenced in a study of blood T cell repertoires in COVID-19. The assay was immunoSEQ multiplex PCR, and TCRdb's table has in-frame clones only and misses some. Here the sample spans a few hundred thousand clones, more than 85% being singletons. What was sequenced was PBMCs or T cells enriched from blood (not recorded which). The receptors derive from a woman in her 30s who had recovered from COVID-19.

The CDR3 sequence is CASSPRRVSGNTIYF. CDR3 DNA sequence: TGTGCCAGCTCACCACGGCGGGTCTCTGGAAACACCATATATTTT. V gene TRBV18 combines with J gene TRBJ1-3; D is undetermined. CDR3 length: 15 amino acids. Germline assignment: CDR1 KGHSH and CDR2 LQKENI. V lost 1 base and J 0 bases, leaving 7 bases between the germline ends. The full variable domain, its missing parts supplied by reference TRBV18 and TRBJ1-3, is NAGVMQNPRHLVRRRGQEARLRCSPMKGHSHVYWYRQLPEEGLKFMVYLQKENIIDESGMPKERFSAEFPKEGPSILRIQQVVRGDSAAYFCASSPRRVSGNTIYFGEGSWLTVV.

V is TRBV27 and J is TRBJ2-5; a weak D match, TRBD1 (6 bases). Germline lookup yields CDR1 MNHEY and CDR2 SMNVEV (reference sequence). Trimming left V 4 bases short and J 2 bases short, with 20 bases between. The CDR3 runs to 17 residues. Here the CDR3 DNA reads TGTGCCAGCAGTTCTTTGACAGGCGACCCAATTCAAGAGACCCAGTACTTC. Amino acids: CASSSLTGDPIQETQYF.

The chain combines TRBV5-5 with TRBJ1-5; 9 bases are a match to TRBD1. The junction had 11 bases not matched to a gene; V was cut back by 5 bases and J by 2 bases. The CDR3 sequence is 17 residues long. Per the germline V gene, CDR1 is SGHKS and CDR2 is YYEKEE (reference sequence). The CDR3 sequence: CASSPSGTGWGNQPQHF. The DNA for the CDR3 is TGTGCCAGCAGTCCAAGCGGGACAGGGTGGGGCAATCAGCCCCAGCATTTT.

In this sample, this clone turned up many times. The chain uses TRBV19 and TRBJ1-5; 10 bases map to TRBD1. This CDR3 is built from 16 residues. CDR1 is LNHDA and CDR2 is SQIVND in the germline V gene (reference sequence). The V gene end was trimmed by 4 bases and the J gene end by 2 bases; junction bases not matched to a gene: 5. The CDR3: CASSKGTGAGNQPQHF. Here the CDR3 DNA reads TGTGCCAGTAGTAAAGGGACAGGGGCAGGCAATCAGCCCCAGCATTTT.

In its sample, this clone was seen once. Other DNA sequences of this sample code for an identical CDR3. This chain connects TRBV6-5 to TRBJ1-2; 10 positions agree with TRBD1. The CDR3 is 15 residues long. V trimming: 0 bases; J trimming: 5 bases; junction bases outside the gene matches: 3. Looked up from germline, CDR1 is MNHEY and CDR2 is SVGAGI. CDR3 residues: CASSYSGQGFYGYTF. The DNA for the CDR3 is TGTGCCAGCAGTTACTCGGGACAGGGGTTTTATGGCTACACCTTC.

The V call is TRBV7-8, the J call TRBJ1-4; a weak D match, TRBD1 (6 bases). Germline assignment: CDR1 SGHVS and CDR2 FQNEAQ. Deletions cut 5 bases from V and 5 bases from J, with 15 bases between. The CDR3 loop spans 15 amino acids. CDR3 coding DNA: TGTGCCAGCAGCCCAAGGGACAAAAAAAATGAAAAACTGTTTTTT. This codes for CASSPRDKKNEKLFF.

The chain recombines TRBV7-3 with TRBJ1-4; TRBD1 agrees at 7 bases. The CDR3 has 16 amino acids. Germline CDR1 and CDR2: SGHTA and FQGTGA. The junction had 10 bases not matched to a gene; V was cut back by 5 bases and J by 4 bases. The CDR3 DNA sequence: TGTGCCAGCAGCAGTACAACCGGGACAGATAATGAAAAACTGTTTTTT. Translation: CASSSTTGTDNEKLFF.

This clone appeared once. This sequence joins TRBV19 and TRBJ1-5, with D possibly matching TRBD1 (5 bases). This CDR3 is 12 amino acids long. CDR1 is LNHDA, CDR2 SQIVND, per germline (reference sequence). V was clipped by 8 bases and J by 7 bases, with 12 bases between them. The DNA for the CDR3 is TGTGCCAGTCGGGGGAGAGGACAGCCCCAGCATTTT. This sequence encodes CASRGRGQPQHF.

V gene TRBV7-9 combines with J gene TRBJ1-2, with TRBD1 as a possible D gene (6 bases). V was clipped by 5 bases and J by 4 bases, with 11 bases between them. Germline V gene data show CDR1 as SEHNR and CDR2 as FQNEAQ (reference sequence). The CDR3 runs to 13 residues. The CDR3 DNA reads TGTGCCAGCAGCACAGGGTCGGGCTATGGCTACACCTTC. Residues: CASSTGSGYGYTF.

The chain carries TRBV4-1 and TRBJ2-2; TRBD1 matches 8 bases. The trim removed 3 bases at V and 8 bases at J, leaving 5 bases unmatched. Germline V gene data show CDR1 as MGHRA and CDR2 as YSYEKL. The CDR3 runs 14 residues. This CDR3 is CASSQTGVGGELFF. The CDR3 nucleotides read TGCGCCAGCAGCCAGACAGGGGTAGGAGGGGAGCTGTTTTTT.

This rearrangement joins TRBV2 to TRBJ1-4, with 8 bases aligning to TRBD1. The CDR3 loop spans 13 amino acids. V lost 10 bases and J lost 7; bases outside the gene matches: 8. CDR1 and CDR2 from the germline V gene are SNHLY and FYNNEI. DNA for the CDR3: TGTGCCACCCGACAGGGGTTTTCTGAAAAACTGTTTTTT. Its translation: CATRQGFSEKLFF.

The count of this clone is one. The V gene is TRBV3-1 (or the pseudogene TRBV3-2), the J gene TRBJ2-1; D is possibly TRBD1 (5 bases). Germline V gives CDR1 LGHDT, CDR2 YNNKEL (reference sequence). The CDR3 runs 13 residues. V was shortened by 0 bases and J by 8 bases, with 8 bases between the two germline ends. DNA of the CDR3: TGTGCCAGCAGCCAAGATAAGGGGCATGAGCAGTTCTTC. It specifies CASSQDKGHEQFF.

J is TRBJ1-1 and V is TRBV3-1 (or the pseudogene TRBV3-2), with 7 bases fitting TRBD1. Looked up from germline, CDR1 is LGHDT and CDR2 is YNNKEL (reference sequence). The V gene end was trimmed by 8 bases and the J gene end by 5 bases; junction bases not matched to a gene: 8. CDR3 length: 13 amino acids. The DNA for the CDR3 is TGTGCCAGCTTGGCAGGGGGAAGTACTGAAGCTTTCTTT. It codes for CASLAGGSTEAFF.

V usage is TRBV6-4 and J usage is TRBJ2-1; a possible D gene is TRBD2 (6 bases). Trimming stripped 8 bases from V and 8 bases from J, with 19 bases between. CDR1 is MRHNA, CDR2 SNTAGT, per germline. The CDR3 is 14 amino acids. DNA of the CDR3: TGTGCCAGCGCCCGGGACTCACCGTCCCATGAGCAGTTCTTC. Translating it yields CASARDSPSHEQFF.

The genes are TRBV4-1 and TRBJ2-2; weak D call: TRBD1 (6 bases). Per the germline V gene, CDR1 is MGHRA and CDR2 is YSYEKL. The V gene lost 3 bases and the J gene lost 6 bases, with 14 bases spanning the gap. CDR3 size: 15 residues. The CDR3 nucleotides are TGCGCCAGCAGCCATCATAACAGGGTGGCCGGGGAGCTGTTTTTT. Translation gives CASSHHNRVAGELFF.

The chain combines TRBV2 with TRBJ2-7; D is perhaps TRBD2 (6 bases). V dropped 0 bases and J dropped 2 bases, with 14 bases sitting between them. CDR1 is SNHLY and CDR2 is FYNNEI in the germline V gene. The CDR3 length is 16 residues. Here the CDR3 DNA reads TGTGCCAGCAGTGAAGCGGTGGGGGGTCGTACCTACGAGCAGTACTTC. Residues: CASSEAVGGRTYEQYF.

The chain joins TRBV19 to TRBJ1-4; 9 bases fit TRBD1. V gave up 4 bases and J gave up 6 bases; unmatched junction bases: 6. Germline CDR1 LNHDA, CDR2 SQIVND (reference sequence). This CDR3 region has 15 residues. The CDR3 reads CASSTPGTGYEKLFF. In DNA, the CDR3 is TGTGCCAGTAGTACCCCCGGGACAGGGTATGAAAAACTGTTTTTT.

The genes are TRBV5-1 and TRBJ2-3; possibly TRBD2 for D (5 bases). CDR3 length: 14 amino acids. The V gene's germline CDR1 is SGHRS and CDR2 YFSETQ. The ends were cut back, 5 bases at V and 8 bases at J, with 18 bases in the middle. CDR3 residues: CASSGRAQAGTQYF. In nucleotides, the CDR3 is TGCGCCAGCAGTGGAAGGGCTCAGGCGGGTACGCAGTATTTT. The variable domain in full, with the rest retrieved from reference TRBV5-1 and TRBJ2-3, is KAGVTQTPRYLIKTRGQQVTLSCSPISGHRSVSWYQQTPGQGLQFLFEYFSETQRNKGNFPGRFSGRQFSNSRSEMNVSTLELGDSALYLCASSGRAQAGTQYFGPGTRLTVL.

The chain employs TRBV9 and TRBJ1-4; 7 nucleotides align to TRBD1. The J segment lost 5 bases and the V segment lost 4 bases, leaving 8 bases of the junction unmatched. Per germline, CDR1 SGDLS and CDR2 YYNGEE. The CDR3 has 15 residues. The CDR3 protein is CASSSGGFGNEKLFF. The CDR3 DNA reads TGTGCCAGCAGCTCAGGGGGATTTGGGAATGAAAAACTGTTTTTT.

This clone was found a few times. The chain links TRBV5-4 to TRBJ2-1; 7 bases are a match to TRBD1. Germline V gene lookup returns CDR1 SGHNT and CDR2 YYREEE (reference sequence). This CDR3 is 14 amino acids long. V lost 4 bases, J lost 10 bases, and 11 bases stayed unmatched. CDR3 sequence reads: CASSADAEGGEQFF. The CDR3, as DNA: TGTGCCAGCAGCGCGGACGCTGAAGGGGGCGAGCAGTTCTTC.

This chain links TRBV5-1 with TRBJ1-1; 9 nucleotides line up with TRBD1. The germline V gene has CDR1 SGHRS and CDR2 YFSETQ. There are 15 residues in the CDR3. With 5 bases clipped from V and 0 bases from J, the junction kept 5 bases outside the gene matches. CDR3 loop: CASRRTGALNTEAFF. CDR3 bases: TGCGCCAGCAGGAGGACAGGGGCCTTGAACACTGAAGCTTTCTTT.

V is TRBV6-8 and J is TRBJ2-1, with D hard to call. Germline assignment: CDR1 MNHGY and CDR2 SAAAGT. The CDR3 runs to 16 residues. V was pared by 2 bases and J by 9 bases, with 20 bases between. CDR3 in amino acids: CASSYPGGYNNGEQFF. In DNA form, the CDR3 reads TGTGCCAGCAGTTACCCGGGTGGGTATAACAATGGTGAGCAGTTCTTC.

The rearrangement uses TRBV29-1 and TRBJ1-2; possibly TRBD1 for D (5 bases). The germline V gene has CDR1 SQVTM and CDR2 ANQGSEA. Between the trimmed V and J ends, which lost 6 bases and 8 bases, there was a span of 13 bases. The CDR3 length is 11 residues. The CDR3 loop is CSVRGARGYTF. The CDR3, as DNA: TGCAGCGTCCGTGGGGCCAGGGGCTACACCTTC.

The chain combines TRBV19 with TRBJ2-1, with 12 bases identical to TRBD1. Germline CDR1 and CDR2: LNHDA and SQIVND (reference sequence). This CDR3 contains 14 residues. With 4 bases clipped from V and 10 bases from J, the junction kept 5 bases outside the gene matches. DNA of the CDR3: TGTGCCAGTAGTACCACCGGGACAGGGGGCGAGCAGTTCTTC. Its translation is CASSTTGTGGEQFF.

The CDR3 spells CASSEEGVYNQPQHF. Written as DNA, the CDR3 is TGCGCCAGCAGTGAGGAGGGGGTGTACAATCAGCCCCAGCATTTT. The chain employs TRBV10-2 and TRBJ1-5, with a weak D call TRBD1 (6 bases). The length of the CDR3 is 15 residues. The V gene's germline CDR1 is WSHSY and CDR2 SAAADI. Trimming pared 2 bases from V and 3 bases from J, leaving 11 bases between.